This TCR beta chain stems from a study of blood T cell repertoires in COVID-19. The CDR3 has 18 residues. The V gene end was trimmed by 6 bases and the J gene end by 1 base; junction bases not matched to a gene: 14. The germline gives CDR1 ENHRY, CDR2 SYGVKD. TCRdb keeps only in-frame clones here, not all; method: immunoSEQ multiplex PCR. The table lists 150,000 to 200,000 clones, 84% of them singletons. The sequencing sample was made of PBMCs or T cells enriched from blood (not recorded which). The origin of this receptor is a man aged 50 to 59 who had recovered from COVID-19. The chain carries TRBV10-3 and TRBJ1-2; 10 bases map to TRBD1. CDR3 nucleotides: TGTGCCATCAGCAATTCTGACAGGGGGCGAGAGATTAACTATGGCTACACCTTC. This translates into CAISNSDRGREINYGYTF.